This TCR beta chain was identified in a study of cytomegalovirus exposure and HLA in healthy donors. The germline gives CDR1 MNHNY, CDR2 SVGAGI (reference sequence). With V trimmed by 8 bases and J by 7 bases, 12 bases remained unmatched. The CDR3 runs to 14 residues. PCR involved 60 Vbeta and 13 Jbeta primers. This table comes from immunoSEQ multiplex PCR, and its TCRdb copy is limited to in-frame clones, with some not included. The profile shows some 100,000 clones, roughly 80% of them singletons. The chain couples TRBV6-6 to TRBJ1-2; 8 nucleotides line up with TRBD1. This clonotype originated in a female donor in good health and CMV-seronegative. Sequenced input: PBMCs. The CDR3 sequence: CASGRQGPVGGYTF. In DNA, the CDR3 is TGTGCCAGCGGTAGACAGGGGCCAGTTGGTGGCTACACCTTC.